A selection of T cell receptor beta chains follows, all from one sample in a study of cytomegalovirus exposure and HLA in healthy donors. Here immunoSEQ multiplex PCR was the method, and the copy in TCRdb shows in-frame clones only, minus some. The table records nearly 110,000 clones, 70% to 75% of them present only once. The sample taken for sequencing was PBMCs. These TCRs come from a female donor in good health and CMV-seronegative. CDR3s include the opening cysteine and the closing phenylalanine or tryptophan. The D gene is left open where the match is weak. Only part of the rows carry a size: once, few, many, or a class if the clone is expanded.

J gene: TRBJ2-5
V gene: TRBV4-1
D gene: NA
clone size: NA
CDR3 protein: CASSRGVRQTQYF
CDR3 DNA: TGCGCCAGCAGCCGGGGGGTCCGGCAGACCCAGTACTTC

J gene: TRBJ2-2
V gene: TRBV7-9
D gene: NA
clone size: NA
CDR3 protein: CASSSSGPGELFF
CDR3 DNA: TGTGCCAGCAGCTCCTCGGGTCCCGGGGAGCTGTTTTTT

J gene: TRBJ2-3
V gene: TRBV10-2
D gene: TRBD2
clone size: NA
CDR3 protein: CASSDLASGTTDTQYF
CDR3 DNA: TGCGCCAGCAGTGATCTGGCTAGCGGGACCACAGATACGCAGTATTTT

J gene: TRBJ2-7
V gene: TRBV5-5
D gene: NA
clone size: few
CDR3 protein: CASSLDRVRGNGYF
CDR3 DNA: TGTGCCAGCAGCCTCGACAGGGTTCGGGGGAATGGGTACTTC

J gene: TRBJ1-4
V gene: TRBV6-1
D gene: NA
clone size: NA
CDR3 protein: CASSDRRATNEKLFF
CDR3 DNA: TGTGCCAGCAGCGACAGACGAGCAACTAATGAAAAACTGTTTTTT

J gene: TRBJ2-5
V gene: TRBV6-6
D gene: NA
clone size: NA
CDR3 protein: CASRPPGRGGETQYF
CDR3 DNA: TGTGCCAGCAGGCCCCCGGGCCGGGGAGGAGAGACCCAGTACTTC

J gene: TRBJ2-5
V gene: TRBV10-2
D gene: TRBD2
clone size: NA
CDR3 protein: CASRPGLALQETQYF
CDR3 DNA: TGCGCCAGCAGACCGGGACTAGCGCTTCAAGAGACCCAGTACTTC

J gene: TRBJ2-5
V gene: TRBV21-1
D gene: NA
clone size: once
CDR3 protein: CASSKGRPSQETQYF
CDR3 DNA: TGTGCCAGCAGCAAGGGCAGGCCCTCCCAAGAGACCCAGTACTTC

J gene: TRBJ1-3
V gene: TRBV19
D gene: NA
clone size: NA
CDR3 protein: CASDTVLFSGNTIYF
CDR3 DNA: TGTGCCAGTGACACCGTACTCTTCTCTGGAAACACCATATATTTT

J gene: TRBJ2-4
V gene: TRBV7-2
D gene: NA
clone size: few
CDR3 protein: CASSSGIQGKNIQYF
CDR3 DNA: TGTGCCAGCAGCTCAGGGATCCAGGGCAAAAACATTCAGTACTTC

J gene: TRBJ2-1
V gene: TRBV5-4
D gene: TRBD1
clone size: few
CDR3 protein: CASSPGTGAAYEQFF
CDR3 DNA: TGTGCCAGCAGCCCCGGGACAGGGGCTGCTTATGAGCAGTTCTTC

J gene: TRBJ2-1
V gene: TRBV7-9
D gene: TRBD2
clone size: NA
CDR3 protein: CASSFVAGAANEQFF
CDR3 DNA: TGTGCCAGCAGCTTCGTAGCGGGAGCCGCCAATGAGCAGTTCTTC

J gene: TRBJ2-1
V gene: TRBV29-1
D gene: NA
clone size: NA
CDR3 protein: CSVGAGSGNEQFF
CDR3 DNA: TGCAGCGTGGGGGCAGGGTCGGGAAATGAGCAGTTCTTC

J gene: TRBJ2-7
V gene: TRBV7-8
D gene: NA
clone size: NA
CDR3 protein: CASSLDAGFPGEQYF
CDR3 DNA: TGTGCCAGCAGCTTAGACGCGGGGTTCCCTGGCGAGCAGTACTTC

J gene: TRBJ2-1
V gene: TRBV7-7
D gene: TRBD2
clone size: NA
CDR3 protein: CASSFSGSSYNEQFF
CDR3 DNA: TGTGCTAGCAGTTTTAGCGGGAGCTCCTACAATGAGCAGTTCTTC

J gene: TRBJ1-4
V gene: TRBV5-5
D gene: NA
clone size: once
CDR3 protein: CASSLVGEGEKLFF
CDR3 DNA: TGTGCCAGCAGCTTGGTGGGGGAGGGGGAAAAACTGTTTTTT

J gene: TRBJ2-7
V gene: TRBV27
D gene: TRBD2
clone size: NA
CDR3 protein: CASSLKGLAGGGTYEQYF
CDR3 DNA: TGTGCCAGCAGTTTAAAGGGGCTAGCGGGAGGAGGGACCTACGAGCAGTACTTC

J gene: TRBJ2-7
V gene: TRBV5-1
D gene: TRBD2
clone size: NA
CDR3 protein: CASSLGWIAGAYEQYF
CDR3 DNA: TGCGCCAGCAGCTTGGGGTGGATAGCGGGAGCCTACGAGCAGTACTTC

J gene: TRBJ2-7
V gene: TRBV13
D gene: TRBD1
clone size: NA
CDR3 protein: CASSDSRQGAREQYF
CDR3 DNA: TGTGCCAGCAGCGATTCTAGACAGGGGGCGCGCGAGCAGTACTTC

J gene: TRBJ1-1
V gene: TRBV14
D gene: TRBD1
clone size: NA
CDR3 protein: CASILLRTGYLNTEAFF
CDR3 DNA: TGTGCCAGCATCCTCCTCCGGACAGGGTATTTGAACACTGAAGCTTTCTTT

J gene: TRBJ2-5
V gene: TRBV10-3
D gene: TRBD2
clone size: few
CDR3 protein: CAISEPAGGQETQYF
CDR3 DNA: TGTGCCATCAGTGAGCCAGCGGGAGGCCAAGAGACCCAGTACTTC

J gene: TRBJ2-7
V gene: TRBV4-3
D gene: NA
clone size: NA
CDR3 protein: CASSQDVGPSYEQYF
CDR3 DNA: TGCGCCAGCAGCCAAGATGTCGGTCCCTCCTACGAGCAGTACTTC